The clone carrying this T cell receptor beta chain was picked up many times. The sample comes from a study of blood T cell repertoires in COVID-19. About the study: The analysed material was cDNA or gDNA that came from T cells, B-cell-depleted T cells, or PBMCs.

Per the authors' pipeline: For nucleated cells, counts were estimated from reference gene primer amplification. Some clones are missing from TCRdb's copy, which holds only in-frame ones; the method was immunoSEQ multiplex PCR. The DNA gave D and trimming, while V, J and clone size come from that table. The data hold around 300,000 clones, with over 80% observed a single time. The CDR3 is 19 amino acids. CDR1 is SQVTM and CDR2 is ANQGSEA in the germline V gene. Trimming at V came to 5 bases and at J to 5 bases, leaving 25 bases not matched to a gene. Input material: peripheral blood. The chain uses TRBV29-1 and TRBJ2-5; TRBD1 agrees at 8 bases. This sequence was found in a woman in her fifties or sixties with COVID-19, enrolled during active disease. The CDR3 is CSVYGASGRGLLTMETQYF. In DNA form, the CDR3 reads TGCAGCGTTTATGGGGCCTCGGGCAGGGGGCTTTTAACAATGGAGACCCAGTACTTC. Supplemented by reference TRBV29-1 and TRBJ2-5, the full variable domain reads SAVISQKPSRDICQRGTSLTIQCQVDSQVTMMFWYRQQPGQSLTLIATANQGSEATYESGFVIDKFPISRPNLTFSTLTVSNMSPEDSSIYLCSVYGASGRGLLTMETQYFGPGTRLLVL.